A single TCR beta chain is shown here with its context. This record comes from a study of shared clonotypes between healthy human individuals. This CDR3 has 14 residues. The V gene lost 0 bases and the J gene lost 2 bases, with 8 bases spanning the gap. Germline values: CDR1 SGDLS, CDR2 YYNGEE. The repertoire was sequenced with immunoSEQ multiplex PCR; TCRdb's copy has only in-frame clones and lacks some. The sample contains around 510,000 clones, approximately 95% of which appear only once. The source of this sequence is a woman aged 25 to 39 in good health. The chain carries TRBV9 and TRBJ1-2; no reliable D call. Specimen: naive CD4+ T cells sorted from blood. Subset meaning: CD45RA+ positively selected. The CDR3 DNA reads as TGTGCCAGCAGCGTAGATGTGGGAAACTATGGCTACACCTTC. This encodes CASSVDVGNYGYTF. The variable domain in full, with the rest retrieved from reference TRBV9 and TRBJ1-2, is DSGVTQTPKHLITATGQRVTLRCSPRSGDLSVYWYQQSLDQGLQFLIQYYNGEERAKGNILERFSAQQFPDLHSELNLSSLELGDSALYFCASSVDVGNYGYTFGSGTRLTVV.